These T cell receptor beta chains were read from a single sample in a study of regulatory T cells. Here immunoSEQ multiplex PCR was the method, and the copy in TCRdb shows in-frame clones only, minus some. The sample carries 5,000 to 6,500 clones, roughly nine tenths recorded once. Sequenced: CD4+ Tregs sorted from blood. Receptors were obtained from a person aged 18-35 years with CD3G deficiency. Each CDR3 is given with its conserved first and last residue. D genes are given only for firm matches. Where a row states a size, it is once, few, many or the class of an expanded clone; other rows omit it.

v_call	j_call	clone_size	d_call	cdr3_aa	cdr3_nt
TRBV30	TRBJ1-2	.	.	CAWSRTYGGYTF	TGTGCCTGGAGTCGGACCTACGGGGGCTACACCTTC
TRBV5-1	TRBJ2-4	.	.	CASSLDSRAKNIQYF	TGCGCCAGCAGCTTGGATTCGCGCGCCAAAAACATTCAGTACTTC
TRBV28	TRBJ1-1	.	.	CASSLPTRNTEAFF	TGTGCCAGCAGTTTACCGACGAGGAACACTGAAGCTTTCTTT
TRBV6-6	TRBJ1-1	.	.	CASSARENTEAFF	TGTGCCAGCAGTGCTCGAGAGAACACTGAAGCTTTCTTT
TRBV28	TRBJ1-5	.	TRBD1	CASNGQDLGNQPQHF	TGTGCCAGCAACGGACAGGATTTGGGCAATCAGCCCCAGCATTTT
TRBV11-2	TRBJ1-4	.	TRBD1	CASSSGEGQLNEKLFF	TGTGCCAGCAGCTCAGGGGAGGGACAGCTCAATGAAAAACTGTTTTTT
TRBV4-1	TRBJ1-4	.	TRBD1	CASSQLKGTGLNEKLFF	TGCGCCAGCAGCCAACTAAAGGGGACAGGCCTTAATGAAAAACTGTTTTTT
TRBV28	TRBJ2-6	.	.	CASSYGGRSGANVLTF	TGTGCCAGCAGTTATGGCGGCCGCTCTGGGGCCAACGTCCTGACTTTC
TRBV6-6	TRBJ2-7	.	TRBD2	CASSPLPGGREYEQYF	TGTGCCAGCAGCCCGCTGCCGGGCGGGAGGGAGTACGAGCAGTACTTC
TRBV6-1	TRBJ1-1	once	.	CASRVAGNTEAFF	TGTGCCAGCAGAGTTGCGGGGAACACTGAAGCTTTCTTT
TRBV28	TRBJ2-7	.	.	CASSPLSALGQYF	TGTGCCAGCAGTCCCCTTTCTGCCCTGGGGCAGTACTTC
TRBV28	TRBJ2-4	.	.	CASSFVAGGDIQYF	TGTGCCAGCAGTTTTGTTGCGGGTGGGGACATTCAGTACTTC
TRBV5-1	TRBJ2-3	.	TRBD2	CASSLGVGRALGTDTQYF	TGCGCCAGCAGCTTGGGAGTAGGGAGGGCCCTCGGCACAGATACGCAGTATTTT
TRBV6-1	TRBJ2-5	.	.	CASSLMYQETQYF	TGTGCCAGCAGCTTGATGTACCAAGAGACCCAGTACTTC
TRBV28	TRBJ2-1	.	.	CASSPGGFTGSYNEQFF	TGTGCCAGCAGCCCAGGAGGGTTCACTGGCTCCTACAATGAGCAGTTCTTC
TRBV6-1	TRBJ1-2	.	.	CASSEQGRRGYTF	TGTGCCAGCAGTGAACAGGGGCGAAGGGGCTACACCTTC
TRBV28	TRBJ1-5	once	TRBD1	CASSGTGDSQPQHF	TGTGCCAGCAGTGGGACAGGGGACAGTCAGCCCCAGCATTTT
TRBV5-1	TRBJ1-1	.	.	CASSSDLETTEAFF	TGCGCCAGCAGCTCGGACCTTGAGACCACTGAAGCTTTCTTT
TRBV19	TRBJ2-1	.	TRBD1	CASSITGAGYNEQFF	TGTGCCAGTAGTATAACAGGGGCTGGCTACAATGAGCAGTTCTTC
TRBV10-3	TRBJ2-3	.	TRBD2	CATGSGGHTDTQYF	TGTGCCACCGGTAGCGGGGGGCACACAGATACGCAGTATTTT
TRBV7-9	TRBJ2-5	.	.	CASSFSYLDGRRETQYF	TGTGCCAGCAGCTTCTCTTATCTGGATGGGAGGAGGGAGACCCAGTACTTC
TRBV6-1	TRBJ2-3	.	.	CASSPDTDTQYF	TGTGCCAGCAGTCCGGACACAGATACGCAGTATTTT
TRBV6-1	TRBJ2-7	.	.	CASSLDTVLSGEQYF	TGTGCCAGCAGCCTCGACACGGTCTTATCGGGCGAGCAGTACTTC
TRBV7-6	TRBJ2-5	.	TRBD2	CASSLRAGGPLETQYF	TGTGCCAGCAGCTTAAGAGCGGGGGGGCCTTTGGAGACCCAGTACTTC
TRBV19	TRBJ2-3	.	TRBD2	CASSDSGMSTDTQYF	TGTGCCAGTAGTGATAGCGGGATGAGCACAGATACGCAGTATTTT
TRBV19	TRBJ2-6	.	.	CASSPLRGQYAGANVLTF	TGTGCCAGTAGTCCCCTCCGCGGACAGTACGCTGGGGCCAACGTCCTGACTTTC
TRBV7-2	TRBJ2-2	.	TRBD2	CASTLRPSGRTGELFF	TGTGCCAGCACCCTTCGTCCTAGCGGGAGGACCGGGGAGCTGTTTTTT
TRBV5-1	TRBJ2-3	.	.	CASSRDPVTDTQYF	TGCGCCAGCAGCAGGGACCCGGTGACAGATACGCAGTATTTT
TRBV5-1	TRBJ2-1	.	.	CASSAGDEQFF	TGCGCCAGCAGCGCAGGGGATGAGCAGTTCTTC
TRBV5-1	TRBJ1-1	.	.	CASSLDGDPGGAFF	TGCGCCAGCAGCTTGGACGGGGATCCTGGGGGAGCTTTCTTT
TRBV30	TRBJ2-6	large	.	CAWRPGSGANVLTF	TGTGCCTGGAGACCCGGCTCTGGGGCCAACGTCCTGACTTTC
TRBV5-5	TRBJ2-2	few	.	CASSLAVPGELFF	TGTGCCAGCAGCTTGGCAGTCCCCGGGGAGCTGTTTTTT
TRBV28	TRBJ1-1	.	.	CASSRFSTEAFF	TGTGCCAGCAGTCGATTTAGCACTGAAGCTTTCTTT
TRBV28	TRBJ2-3	once	TRBD2	CASSTSGSWGTQYF	TGTGCCAGTAGTACTAGCGGGAGCTGGGGGACGCAGTATTTT
TRBV6-1	TRBJ2-7	.	.	CASTRGSEQYF	TGTGCCAGCACTCGGGGGAGCGAGCAGTACTTC
TRBV19	TRBJ1-2	.	.	CASSPGRNYGYTF	TGTGCCAGTAGTCCCGGACGGAACTATGGCTACACCTTC
TRBV5-1	TRBJ2-6	.	.	CASSSDGSGANVLTF	TGCGCCAGCAGCTCGGACGGCTCTGGGGCCAACGTCCTGACTTTC
TRBV28	TRBJ1-2	.	.	CASGRVDGYTF	TGTGCCAGCGGGAGGGTAGATGGCTACACCTTC
TRBV19	TRBJ2-7	few	.	CASSLHGGGDYEQYF	TGTGCCAGTAGTCTCCACGGTGGCGGGGACTACGAGCAGTACTTC
TRBV6-6	TRBJ1-1	.	.	CASSYAEVTEAFF	TGTGCCAGCAGTTACGCGGAGGTCACTGAAGCTTTCTTT
TRBV19	TRBJ2-1	.	TRBD2	CASSIGTSGPWNEQFF	TGTGCCAGTAGTATAGGAACTAGCGGACCGTGGAATGAGCAGTTCTTC
TRBV7-9	TRBJ2-3	.	.	CASSGRTADTQYF	TGTGCCAGCAGCGGCCGGACGGCAGATACGCAGTATTTT
TRBV5-1	TRBJ1-1	.	TRBD1	CASSSGQPNTEAFF	TGCGCCAGCAGCTCGGGACAGCCGAACACTGAAGCTTTCTTT
TRBV28	TRBJ2-4	.	.	CASRDTTNIQYF	TGTGCCAGCCGGGACACTACAAACATTCAGTACTTC
TRBV28	TRBJ1-5	.	.	CASSLTEGPQHF	TGTGCCAGCAGTTTAACCGAGGGGCCCCAGCATTTT